These T cell receptor beta chains were read from a single sample in a study of blood T cell repertoires in COVID-19. TCRdb's table, derived via immunoSEQ multiplex PCR, lists solely in-frame clones and lacks some. The sample consists of some 330,000 clones, more than 85% of them appearing once. Sequencing was carried out using PBMCs or T cells enriched from blood (not recorded which). These receptors were taken from a woman aged 25 to 39 who had recovered from COVID-19. The CDR3 runs from the conserved cysteine through the conserved F or W. D genes are given only for firm matches. The size entry is marked missing in some rows and otherwise reads once, few, many or a size class.

V gene,J gene,D gene,clone size,CDR3 protein,CDR3 DNA
TRBV27,TRBJ2-7,TRBD2,NA,CASSFLRETYEQYF,TGTGCCAGCAGTTTCCTGCGGGAGACCTACGAGCAGTACTTC
TRBV10-3,TRBJ1-3,TRBD1,NA,CAISDGTAGNTIYF,TGTGCCATCAGTGATGGGACAGCTGGAAACACCATATATTTT
TRBV6-5,TRBJ2-3,TRBD2,NA,CASSLTGTSISDTQYF,TGTGCCAGCAGTTTAACCGGGACTAGCATTTCAGATACGCAGTATTTT
TRBV29-1,TRBJ2-1,NA,NA,CSVEWRNEQFF,TGCAGCGTTGAATGGCGGAATGAGCAGTTCTTC
TRBV7-9,TRBJ1-6,NA,NA,CASSPIGGLLNSPLHF,TGTGCCAGCAGCCCTATTGGGGGACTGCTCAATTCACCCCTCCACTTT
TRBV11-1,TRBJ2-1,NA,NA,CASSLAPATQDEQFF,TGTGCCAGCAGCTTAGCGCCGGCTACTCAGGATGAGCAGTTCTTC
TRBV6-2/TRBV6-3,TRBJ2-7,TRBD1,NA,CASSFPQGYEQYF,TGTGCCAGCAGTTTTCCACAGGGGTACGAGCAGTACTTC
TRBV6-6,TRBJ2-4,NA,NA,CASSYSRVENIQYF,TGTGCCAGCAGTTACTCGAGGGTCGAAAACATTCAGTACTTC
TRBV5-1,TRBJ2-1,TRBD1,NA,CASSQGQGIYNEQFF,TGCGCCAGCAGCCAGGGACAGGGGATTTACAATGAGCAGTTCTTC
TRBV28,TRBJ2-5,TRBD2,NA,CASSKFRLAGGQETQYF,TGTGCCAGCAGCAAATTTCGACTAGCGGGAGGCCAAGAGACCCAGTACTTC
TRBV4-3,TRBJ1-2,TRBD1,NA,CASSADRVGGYTF,TGCGCCAGCAGCGCGGACAGGGTAGGCGGCTACACCTTC
TRBV7-9,TRBJ2-2,NA,NA,CASSSLGAPNTGELFF,TGTGCCAGCAGCTCGCTTGGGGCCCCGAACACCGGGGAGCTGTTTTTT
TRBV18,TRBJ2-3,TRBD1,NA,CASSPNGQGRDTQYF,TGTGCCAGCTCACCAAATGGACAGGGGAGAGATACGCAGTATTTT
TRBV18,TRBJ1-2,NA,NA,CASSPAGANYGYTF,TGTGCCAGCTCACCAGCAGGGGCTAACTATGGCTACACCTTC
TRBV3-1/TRBV3-2,TRBJ2-7,NA,NA,CASSLWGETAYEQYF,TGTGCCAGCAGCCTTTGGGGAGAGACGGCCTACGAGCAGTACTTC
TRBV28,TRBJ2-6,TRBD1,NA,CASSSGTGPPGANVLTF,TGTGCCAGCAGTTCCGGGACAGGGCCCCCTGGGGCCAACGTCCTGACTTTC
TRBV7-2,TRBJ2-7,NA,NA,CASSSDRNSYEQYF,TGTGCCAGCAGCTCGGACAGAAACTCCTACGAGCAGTACTTC
TRBV3-1/TRBV3-2,TRBJ1-6,NA,few,CASARGRSPYNSPLHF,TGTGCCAGCGCTAGAGGGAGGTCCCCCTATAATTCACCCCTCCACTTT
TRBV7-9,TRBJ1-1,TRBD1,once,CASSGDRGISTEAFF,TGTGCCAGCAGCGGGGACAGGGGGATAAGCACTGAAGCTTTCTTT
TRBV27,TRBJ2-1,NA,many,CASSLSPAGATYEQFF,TGTGCCAGCAGTTTATCGCCCGCGGGGGCGACATATGAGCAGTTCTTC
TRBV30,TRBJ1-2,NA,NA,CAWSVRSGVYGYTF,TGTGCCTGGAGTGTACGGTCGGGGGTCTATGGCTACACCTTC
TRBV6-6,TRBJ2-2,TRBD2,NA,CASSRYRTSGATGELFF,TGTGCCAGCAGTCGATACCGGACTAGCGGGGCAACCGGGGAGCTGTTTTTT
TRBV5-5,TRBJ1-3,NA,NA,CASSLYGAGNTIYF,TGTGCCAGCAGCTTATACGGGGCTGGAAACACCATATATTTT
TRBV4-3,TRBJ2-2,TRBD1,NA,CASSPYSSGTGLGELFF,TGCGCCAGCAGCCCCTACTCCTCCGGGACAGGGCTAGGGGAGCTGTTTTTT
TRBV27,TRBJ2-7,TRBD2,NA,CASSPASGDYEQYF,TGTGCCAGCAGTCCAGCTAGCGGGGACTACGAGCAGTACTTC
TRBV30,TRBJ1-6,NA,few,CAWCRGLSSPLHF,TGTGCCTGGTGCAGGGGCCTAAGTTCACCCCTCCACTTT
TRBV6-5,TRBJ1-5,TRBD1,NA,CASKRTGDSNQPQHF,TGTGCCAGCAAAAGAACAGGGGATAGCAATCAGCCCCAGCATTTT
TRBV15,TRBJ1-1,NA,few,CATSRDPGQQLEAFF,TGTGCCACCAGCAGAGATCCCGGACAGCAACTTGAAGCTTTCTTT
TRBV6-5,TRBJ1-2,NA,NA,CASSYSAEIYGYTF,TGTGCCAGCAGTTACTCTGCAGAAATCTATGGCTACACCTTC
TRBV7-9,TRBJ1-2,NA,NA,CASSLHSQAYGYTF,TGTGCCAGCAGCTTACATTCGCAGGCCTATGGCTACACCTTC
TRBV9,TRBJ2-2,TRBD1,NA,CASSADRVNTGELFF,TGTGCCAGCAGTGCCGACAGGGTGAACACCGGGGAGCTGTTTTTT
TRBV9,TRBJ2-7,NA,NA,CASSGGAAVGEQYF,TGTGCCAGCAGCGGCGGGGCCGCAGTGGGGGAGCAGTACTTC
TRBV29-1,TRBJ2-1,NA,NA,CSVDGSGHEQFF,TGCAGCGTTGATGGATCAGGGCATGAGCAGTTCTTC
TRBV7-3,TRBJ2-1,TRBD2,NA,CASSPPGGNSGEQFF,TGTGCCAGCAGCCCCCCGGGGGGGAATTCCGGTGAGCAGTTCTTC
TRBV25-1,TRBJ1-2,TRBD1,NA,CASRATGGSGYTF,TGTGCCAGCAGGGCGACAGGGGGTTCTGGCTACACCTTC
TRBV15,TRBJ1-5,NA,NA,CATSRDPRQNQPQHF,TGTGCCACCAGCAGAGATCCGCGACAAAATCAGCCCCAGCATTTT
TRBV5-1,TRBJ2-1,TRBD2,NA,CASSLAGDSYNEQFF,TGCGCCAGCAGCTTAGCGGGGGACTCCTACAATGAGCAGTTCTTC
TRBV28,TRBJ1-4,NA,few,CASSFPDRRNEKLFF,TGTGCCAGCAGTTTCCCCGACAGGAGGAATGAAAAACTGTTTTTT
TRBV4-2,TRBJ2-1,NA,once,CASSQESNYNEQFF,TGTGCCAGCAGCCAAGAGAGTAACTACAATGAGCAGTTCTTC
TRBV5-6,TRBJ2-6,TRBD1,NA,CASSSDRGQYSGANVLTF,TGTGCCAGCAGCTCGGACAGGGGGCAATACTCTGGGGCCAACGTCCTGACTTTC
TRBV21-1,TRBJ1-5,NA,NA,CASTPVGVRGNQPQHF,TGTGCCAGCACCCCCGTCGGGGTACGTGGCAATCAGCCCCAGCATTTT
TRBV27,TRBJ2-2,TRBD2,NA,CASSAWTSGRNTGELFF,TGTGCCAGCAGTGCCTGGACTAGCGGGAGAAACACCGGGGAGCTGTTTTTT
TRBV18,TRBJ1-1,NA,NA,CASQATVNTEAFF,TGTGCCAGCCAGGCGACGGTGAACACTGAAGCTTTCTTT
TRBV2,TRBJ2-2,NA,NA,CASTANTGELFF,TGTGCCAGCACTGCGAACACCGGGGAGCTGTTTTTT
TRBV2,TRBJ1-4,TRBD1,NA,CASGTGGAGPYEKLFF,TGTGCCAGCGGGACAGGGGGCGCAGGCCCGTATGAAAAACTGTTTTTT
TRBV5-1,TRBJ1-2,TRBD1,NA,CASSFTGTGGGDTF,TGCGCCAGCAGTTTTACCGGGACAGGGGGCGGAGACACCTTC
TRBV28,TRBJ2-7,NA,NA,CASSSAWGRANSYEQYF,TGTGCCAGCAGTTCGGCGTGGGGCAGGGCGAACTCCTACGAGCAGTACTTC
TRBV28,TRBJ1-4,NA,NA,CASSSAGNEKLFF,TGTGCCAGCAGCTCAGCGGGGAATGAAAAACTGTTTTTT
TRBV6-5,TRBJ1-2,TRBD1,NA,CASSLDRAYGYTF,TGTGCCAGCAGTTTAGACAGGGCGTATGGCTACACCTTC
TRBV29-1,TRBJ2-1,NA,NA,CSAGASTYNEQFF,TGCAGCGCTGGGGCGTCTACCTACAATGAGCAGTTCTTC
TRBV5-8,TRBJ2-2,TRBD1,NA,CASRKQGAGTGELFF,TGTGCCAGCCGAAAACAGGGGGCCGGCACCGGGGAGCTGTTTTTT
TRBV15,TRBJ1-2,NA,many,CATSSTANYGYTF,TGTGCCACCAGCAGCACAGCTAACTATGGCTACACCTTC
TRBV28,TRBJ1-2,TRBD1,NA,CASSGTDYGYTF,TGTGCCAGCAGTGGGACAGACTATGGCTACACCTTC
TRBV7-2,TRBJ2-2,NA,once,CASTITRSGELFF,TGTGCCAGCACCATAACTCGATCCGGGGAGCTGTTTTTT
TRBV19,TRBJ1-1,NA,NA,CASSATPVYTEAFF,TGTGCCAGTAGTGCCACCCCGGTTTACACTGAAGCTTTCTTT
TRBV7-2,TRBJ2-1,TRBD2,NA,CASSLDSLAGGGNEQFF,TGTGCCAGCAGCTTAGATTCTCTAGCGGGAGGAGGGAATGAGCAGTTCTTC
TRBV12-3/TRBV12-4,TRBJ2-7,NA,NA,CASSSDYEQYF,TGTGCCAGCAGTTCAGACTACGAGCAGTACTTC
TRBV5-6,TRBJ2-5,NA,NA,CASSSAGYQQETQYF,TGTGCCAGCAGCTCGGCAGGGTACCAACAAGAGACCCAGTACTTC
TRBV7-3,TRBJ1-2,TRBD1,NA,CASSPTGTDNYGYTF,TGTGCCAGCAGCCCTACCGGGACAGATAACTATGGCTACACCTTC